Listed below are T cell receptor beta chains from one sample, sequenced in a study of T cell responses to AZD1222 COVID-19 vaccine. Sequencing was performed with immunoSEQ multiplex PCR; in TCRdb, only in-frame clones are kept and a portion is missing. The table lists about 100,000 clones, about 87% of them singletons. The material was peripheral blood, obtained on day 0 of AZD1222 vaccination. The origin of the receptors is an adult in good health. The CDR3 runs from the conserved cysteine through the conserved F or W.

CDR3aa: CASSATASTDTQYF
j_gene: TRBJ2-3
v_gene: TRBV5-1

CDR3aa: CASSLRGARVTEAFF
j_gene: TRBJ1-1
v_gene: TRBV27

CDR3aa: CASSQDLTESSYNEQFF
j_gene: TRBJ2-1
v_gene: TRBV4-3

CDR3aa: CASSFGGNTEAFF
j_gene: TRBJ1-1
v_gene: TRBV12-3/TRBV12-4

CDR3aa: CASSWVGPGSPLHF
j_gene: TRBJ1-6
v_gene: TRBV6-2/TRBV6-3

CDR3aa: CARSRRQGPLLKNYGYTF
j_gene: TRBJ1-2
v_gene: TRBV5-3

CDR3aa: CASSLPLITGTPNTGELFF
j_gene: TRBJ2-2
v_gene: TRBV28

CDR3aa: CASSLIGGAGNIQYF
j_gene: TRBJ2-4
v_gene: TRBV27

CDR3aa: CASSEGGYEQYF
j_gene: TRBJ2-7
v_gene: TRBV2

CDR3aa: CASSYFSGPSNYGYTF
j_gene: TRBJ1-2
v_gene: TRBV6-5

CDR3aa: CASSYNAQGTEQFF
j_gene: TRBJ2-1
v_gene: TRBV6-6

CDR3aa: CASSWGLNSGNTIYF
j_gene: TRBJ1-3
v_gene: TRBV5-5

CDR3aa: CASSPRGTQETQYF
j_gene: TRBJ2-5
v_gene: TRBV11-2

CDR3aa: CASSQADSVGLGETQYF
j_gene: TRBJ2-5
v_gene: TRBV4-2

CDR3aa: CASPCPRLAGASHTGELFF
j_gene: TRBJ2-2
v_gene: TRBV9

CDR3aa: CASSLAATYEQYF
j_gene: TRBJ2-7
v_gene: TRBV28

CDR3aa: CASSLAAGTSGSGGEQFF
j_gene: TRBJ2-1
v_gene: TRBV5-5

CDR3aa: CASSQGGRIAVSYNEQFF
j_gene: TRBJ2-1
v_gene: TRBV4-2

CDR3aa: CASRVRSTQGEQYF
j_gene: TRBJ2-7
v_gene: TRBV2

CDR3aa: CASSLFGTGELFF
j_gene: TRBJ2-2
v_gene: TRBV7-6

CDR3aa: CATGGTGGVQPQHF
j_gene: TRBJ1-5
v_gene: TRBV24-1

CDR3aa: CARSLKGLADQDTQYF
j_gene: TRBJ2-3
v_gene: TRBV5-3

CDR3aa: CASSHRLAGLANTGELFF
j_gene: TRBJ2-2
v_gene: TRBV4-1

CDR3aa: CASSQGQGLETQYF
j_gene: TRBJ2-5
v_gene: TRBV4-3

CDR3aa: CASSEAPLAGKSEQYF
j_gene: TRBJ2-7
v_gene: TRBV6-1

CDR3aa: CATSDFGDGYTF
j_gene: TRBJ1-2
v_gene: TRBV24-1

CDR3aa: CATSQGLATSSYEQYF
j_gene: TRBJ2-7
v_gene: TRBV15

CDR3aa: CASSRGDRAYNEQFF
j_gene: TRBJ2-1
v_gene: TRBV6-4

CDR3aa: CASSPTGTGLDRAFF
j_gene: TRBJ1-1
v_gene: TRBV11-2

CDR3aa: CASSQDRRPGQGVHNEQFF
j_gene: TRBJ2-1
v_gene: TRBV4-2

CDR3aa: CSVQGAGELFF
j_gene: TRBJ2-2
v_gene: TRBV29-1

CDR3aa: CSGAGTDNGEQFF
j_gene: TRBJ2-1
v_gene: TRBV29-1

CDR3aa: CASRTSASSYEQYF
j_gene: TRBJ2-7
v_gene: TRBV6-5

CDR3aa: CASSQGSENPGEQYF
j_gene: TRBJ2-7
v_gene: TRBV4-2

CDR3aa: CASSLWGESADTQYF
j_gene: TRBJ2-3
v_gene: TRBV5-1

CDR3aa: CASSPGAAIYSNQPQHF
j_gene: TRBJ1-5
v_gene: TRBV7-9

CDR3aa: CASTYSNEQYF
j_gene: TRBJ2-7
v_gene: TRBV6-2/TRBV6-3

CDR3aa: CASSQEGGNSPLHF
j_gene: TRBJ1-6
v_gene: TRBV4-3

CDR3aa: CASSSTGFYEQYF
j_gene: TRBJ2-7
v_gene: TRBV19

CDR3aa: CASSTPGQGWTEAFF
j_gene: TRBJ1-1
v_gene: TRBV19

CDR3aa: CASSLQAGVGDTQYF
j_gene: TRBJ2-3
v_gene: TRBV7-3

CDR3aa: CASSPRPDGYNEQFF
j_gene: TRBJ2-1
v_gene: TRBV6-5

CDR3aa: CATSRDRGGTNEKLFF
j_gene: TRBJ1-4
v_gene: TRBV15

CDR3aa: CASQSDYPYEQYF
j_gene: TRBJ2-7
v_gene: TRBV2

CDR3aa: CASSDLSGLSTDTQYF
j_gene: TRBJ2-3
v_gene: TRBV6-1

CDR3aa: CASTDLGTGTEAFF
j_gene: TRBJ1-1
v_gene: TRBV21-1

CDR3aa: CASSQGRGRSYEQYF
j_gene: TRBJ2-7
v_gene: TRBV4-3

CDR3aa: CASSLSLSGTEAFF
j_gene: TRBJ1-1
v_gene: TRBV11-2

CDR3aa: CASSQGTSGSQSNEQFF
j_gene: TRBJ2-1
v_gene: TRBV4-2

CDR3aa: CASKPGGALYGYTF
j_gene: TRBJ1-2
v_gene: TRBV27

CDR3aa: CASSMYSGNNQPQHF
j_gene: TRBJ1-5
v_gene: TRBV19

CDR3aa: CASSQDRTEKLFF
j_gene: TRBJ1-4
v_gene: TRBV4-1